This entry lists 8 T cell receptor beta chains sequenced from one sample in a study of blood T cell repertoires in COVID-19. Method: immunoSEQ multiplex PCR; TCRdb's copy keeps in-frame clones and lacks some. The repertoire holds fewer than 50,000 clones, with around nine tenths as singletons. The source material was peripheral blood. The receptors stem from a human donor in a cohort sampled during active COVID-19.

V gene TRBV5-1 combines with J gene TRBJ1-5, with 9 bases matching TRBD1. Germline V gene data show CDR1 as SGHRS and CDR2 as YFSETQ. The J segment lost 7 bases and the V segment lost 4 bases, leaving 6 bases of the junction unmatched. The CDR3 is made up of 14 amino acids. CDR3 in amino acids: CASSIGTGKQPQHF. CDR3 bases: TGCGCCAGCAGCATCGGGACAGGGAAGCAGCCCCAGCATTTT.

The rearrangement uses TRBV18 and TRBJ2-2; TRBD1 matches 7 bases. In germline, CDR1 is KGHSH, CDR2 LQKENI. This CDR3 is 15 amino acids long. With V trimmed by 6 bases and J by 2 bases, 6 bases remained unmatched. The DNA of the CDR3 is TGTGCCAGCTCGCCCCGACAGGGCAACACCGGGGAGCTGTTTTTT. Its protein is CASSPRQGNTGELFF.

In this sample, this clone turned up a few times. The chain carries TRBV2 and TRBJ2-7, with a possible D match to TRBD1 (5 bases). CDR1 and CDR2 from the germline V gene are SNHLY and FYNNEI. The CDR3 sequence is 14 residues long. The V and J ends lost 4 bases and 3 bases respectively, with 13 bases between them. This CDR3 reads CASSVEGHSYEQYV. In DNA, the CDR3 is TGTGCCAGCAGTGTGGAAGGACACAGCTACGAGCAGTACGTC.

The CDR3 reads CASSNRTVDQETQYF. The CDR3 DNA reads TGTGCCAGCAGCAACCGGACAGTTGACCAAGAGACCCAGTACTTC. The V call is TRBV21-1, the J call TRBJ2-5; no check of the table's D call, TRBD1, against the DNA was made. TRBV21-1 has pseudogene status. The CDR3 totals 15 residues.

The CDR3 is CASHRVSEAFF. Written as DNA, the CDR3 is TGTGCCAGCCACAGGGTATCTGAAGCTTTCTTT. The V call is TRBV5-8, the J call TRBJ1-1; perhaps TRBD1 as D (6 bases). Trimming took off 7 bases at V and 6 bases at J, with 10 bases between the two ends. CDR1 SGHTS and CDR2 YDEGEE come from the germline V gene. This CDR3 spans 11 amino acids.

J is TRBJ2-7 and V is TRBV27; the D gene is possibly TRBD2 (6 bases). V gave up 0 bases and J gave up 1 base, with 13 bases separating them. This CDR3 has 16 amino acids. Per germline, CDR1 MNHEY and CDR2 SMNVEV (reference sequence). The CDR3 region has the DNA TGTGCCAGCAGTTTATCCGCGGGGACCCTTTCCTACGAGCAGTACTTC. This encodes CASSLSAGTLSYEQYF.

The chain is built from TRBV19 and TRBJ1-2, with 11 bases matching TRBD1. Germline values: CDR1 LNHDA, CDR2 SQIVND (reference sequence). V lost 8 bases, J lost 4 bases, and 3 bases stayed unmatched. The CDR3 loop spans 13 amino acids. The chain's CDR3 is CASQGTGGYGYTF. CDR3 bases: TGTGCCAGTCAAGGGACAGGGGGCTATGGCTACACCTTC.

The chain employs TRBV18 and TRBJ2-7, with D possibly matching TRBD1 (6 bases). Germline assignment: CDR1 KGHSH and CDR2 LQKENI. Trimming removed 4 bases from V and 4 bases from J, with 17 bases in between. The CDR3 spans 15 residues. The CDR3 DNA reads TGTGCCAGCTCACGAATAGGACAGCTAGAGTACGAGCAGTACTTC. This sequence encodes CASSRIGQLEYEQYF.